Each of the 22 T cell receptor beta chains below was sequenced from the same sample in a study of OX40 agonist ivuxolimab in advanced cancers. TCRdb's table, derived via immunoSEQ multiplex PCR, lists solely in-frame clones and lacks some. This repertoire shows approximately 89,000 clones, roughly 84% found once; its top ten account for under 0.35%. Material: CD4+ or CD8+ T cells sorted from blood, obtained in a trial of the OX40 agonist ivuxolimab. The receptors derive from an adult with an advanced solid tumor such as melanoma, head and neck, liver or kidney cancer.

As DNA, the CDR3 is TGCGCCAGCAGGCTGACAGGGGCGAATGAAAAACTGTTTTTT. This translates into CASRLTGANEKLFF. The gene calls are TRBV5-1 and TRBJ1-4, with 8 positions matching TRBD1. CDR3 length: 14 residues. Germline-derived CDR1 and CDR2 are SGHRS and YFSETQ. V was clipped by 5 bases and J by 5 bases; unmatched bases: 5. The full variable domain, rest sourced from reference TRBV5-1 and TRBJ1-4, is KAGVTQTPRYLIKTRGQQVTLSCSPISGHRSVSWYQQTPGQGLQFLFEYFSETQRNKGNFPGRFSGRQFSNSRSEMNVSTLELGDSALYLCASRLTGANEKLFFGSGTQLSVL.

CDR3 sequence reads: CSVDGQGQETQYF. DNA for the CDR3: TGCAGCGTTGATGGACAGGGTCAAGAGACCCAGTACTTC. This chain joins TRBV29-1 and TRBJ2-5, with 8 bases fitting TRBD1. V trimming: 3 bases; J trimming: 2 bases; junction bases outside the gene matches: 2. The germline V gene encodes CDR1 SQVTM and CDR2 ANQGSEA. CDR3 length equals 13 residues. Together with reference TRBV29-1 and TRBJ2-5, the CDR3 gives the full variable domain: SAVISQKPSRDICQRGTSLTIQCQVDSQVTMMFWYRQQPGQSLTLIATANQGSEATYESGFVIDKFPISRPNLTFSTLTVSNMSPEDSSIYLCSVDGQGQETQYFGPGTRLLVL.

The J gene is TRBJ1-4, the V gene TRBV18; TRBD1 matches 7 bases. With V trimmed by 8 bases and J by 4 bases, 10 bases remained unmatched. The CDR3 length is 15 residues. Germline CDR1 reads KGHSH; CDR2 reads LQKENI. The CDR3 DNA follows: TGTGCCAGCACGAACACAGGGGCCAGTAATGAAAAACTGTTTTTT. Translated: CASTNTGASNEKLFF. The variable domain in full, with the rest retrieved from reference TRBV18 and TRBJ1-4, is NAGVMQNPRHLVRRRGQEARLRCSPMKGHSHVYWYRQLPEEGLKFMVYLQKENIIDESGMPKERFSAEFPKEGPSILRIQQVVRGDSAAYFCASTNTGASNEKLFFGSGTQLSVL.

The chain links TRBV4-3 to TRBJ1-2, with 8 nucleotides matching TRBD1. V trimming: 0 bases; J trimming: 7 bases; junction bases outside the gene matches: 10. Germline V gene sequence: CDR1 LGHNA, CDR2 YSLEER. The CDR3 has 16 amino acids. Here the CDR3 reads CASSQDRVQGVGGYTF. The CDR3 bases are TGCGCCAGCAGCCAAGACCGGGTACAGGGGGTCGGTGGCTACACCTTC.

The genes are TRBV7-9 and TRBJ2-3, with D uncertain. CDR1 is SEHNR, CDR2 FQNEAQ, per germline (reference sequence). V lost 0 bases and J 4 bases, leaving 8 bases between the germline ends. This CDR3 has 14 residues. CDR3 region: CASSLAGIADTQYF. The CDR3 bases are TGTGCCAGCAGCTTAGCGGGGATCGCAGATACGCAGTATTTT.

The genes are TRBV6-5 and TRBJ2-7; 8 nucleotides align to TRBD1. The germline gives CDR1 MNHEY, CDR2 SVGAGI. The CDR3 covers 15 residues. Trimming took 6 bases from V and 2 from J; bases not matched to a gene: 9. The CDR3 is CASRKDGTGAYEQYF. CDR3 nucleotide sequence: TGTGCCAGCAGGAAAGACGGGACAGGAGCCTACGAGCAGTACTTC.

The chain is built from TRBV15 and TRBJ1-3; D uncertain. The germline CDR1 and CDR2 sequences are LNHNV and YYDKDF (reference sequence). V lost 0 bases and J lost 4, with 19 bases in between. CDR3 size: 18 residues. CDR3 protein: CATSRDPLPDLGGNTIYF. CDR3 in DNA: TGTGCCACCAGCAGAGATCCCCTCCCGGACCTGGGGGGAAACACCATATATTTT.

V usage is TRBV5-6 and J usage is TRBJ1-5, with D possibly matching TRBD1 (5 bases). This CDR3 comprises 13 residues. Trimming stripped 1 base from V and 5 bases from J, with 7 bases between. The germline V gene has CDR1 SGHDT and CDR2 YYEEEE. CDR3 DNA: TGTGCCAGCAGCTTGAGGGGTTATCAGCCCCAGCATTTT. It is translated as CASSLRGYQPQHF.

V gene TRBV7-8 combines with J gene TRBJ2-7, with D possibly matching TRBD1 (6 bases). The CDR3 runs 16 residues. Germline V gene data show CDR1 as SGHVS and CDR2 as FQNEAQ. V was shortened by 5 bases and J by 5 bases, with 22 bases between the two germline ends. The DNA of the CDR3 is TGTGCCAGCAGCCTACTGAAAATCGGGACACGGAACGAGCAGTACTTC. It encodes CASSLLKIGTRNEQYF.

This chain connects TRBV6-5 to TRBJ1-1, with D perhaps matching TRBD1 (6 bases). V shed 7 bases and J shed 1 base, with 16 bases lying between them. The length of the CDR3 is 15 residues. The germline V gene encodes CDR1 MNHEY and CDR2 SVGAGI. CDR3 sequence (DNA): TGTGCCAGCACCCCATCCCGGACAGCGAACACTGAAGCTTTCTTT. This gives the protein CASTPSRTANTEAFF.

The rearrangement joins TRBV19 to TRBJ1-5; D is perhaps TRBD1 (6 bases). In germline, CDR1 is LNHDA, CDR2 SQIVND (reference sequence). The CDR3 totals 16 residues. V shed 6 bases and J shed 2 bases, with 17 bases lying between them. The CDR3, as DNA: TGTGCCAGTAGCCCAGAGGGGGGTAACGGCAATCAGCCCCAGCATTTT. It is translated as CASSPEGGNGNQPQHF. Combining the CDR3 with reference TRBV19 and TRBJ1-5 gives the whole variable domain DGGITQSPKYLFRKEGQNVTLSCEQNLNHDAMYWYRQDPGQGLRLIYYSQIVNDFQKGDIAEGYSVSREKKESFPLTVTSAQKNPTAFYLCASSPEGGNGNQPQHFGDGTRLSIL.

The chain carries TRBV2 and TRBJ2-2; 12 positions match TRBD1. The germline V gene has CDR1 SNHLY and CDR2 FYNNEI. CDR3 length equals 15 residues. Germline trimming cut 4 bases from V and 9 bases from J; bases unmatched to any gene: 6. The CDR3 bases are TGTGCCAGCAGTGGCGGGACAGGGGGCTTATGGGAGCTGTTTTTT. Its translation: CASSGGTGGLWELFF.

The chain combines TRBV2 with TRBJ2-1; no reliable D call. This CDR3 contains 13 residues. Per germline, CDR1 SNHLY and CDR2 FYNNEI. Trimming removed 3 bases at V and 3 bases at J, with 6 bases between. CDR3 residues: CASSDGDYNEQFF. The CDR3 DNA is TGTGCCAGCAGTGATGGAGACTACAATGAGCAGTTCTTC.

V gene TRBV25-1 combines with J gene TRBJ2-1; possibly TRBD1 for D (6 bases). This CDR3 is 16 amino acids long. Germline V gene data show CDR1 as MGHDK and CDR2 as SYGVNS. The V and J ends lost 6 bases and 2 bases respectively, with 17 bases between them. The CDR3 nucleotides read TGTGCCAGCAGCCTCACACAGGGAGCCACCTACAATGAGCAGTTCTTC. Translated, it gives CASSLTQGATYNEQFF.

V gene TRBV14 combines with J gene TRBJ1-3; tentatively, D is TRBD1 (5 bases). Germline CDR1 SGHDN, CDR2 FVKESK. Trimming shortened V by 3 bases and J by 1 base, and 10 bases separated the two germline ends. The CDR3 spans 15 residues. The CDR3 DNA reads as TGTGCCAGCAGCCATCCGACAGTTTCTGGAAACACCATATATTTT. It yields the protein CASSHPTVSGNTIYF.

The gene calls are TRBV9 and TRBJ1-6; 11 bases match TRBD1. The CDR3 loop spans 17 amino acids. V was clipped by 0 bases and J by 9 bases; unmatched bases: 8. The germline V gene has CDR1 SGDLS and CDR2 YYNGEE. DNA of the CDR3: TGTGCCAGCAGCGTAGAAGAGGACAGGGGGCTGGGTTCACCCCTCCACTTT. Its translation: CASSVEEDRGLGSPLHF.

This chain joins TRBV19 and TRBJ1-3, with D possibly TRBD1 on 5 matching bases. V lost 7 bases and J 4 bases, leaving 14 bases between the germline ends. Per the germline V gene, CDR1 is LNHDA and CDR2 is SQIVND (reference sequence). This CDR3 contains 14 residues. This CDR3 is CASTPEGSGNTIYF. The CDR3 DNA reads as TGTGCCAGTACCCCGGAGGGGTCAGGAAACACCATATATTTT.

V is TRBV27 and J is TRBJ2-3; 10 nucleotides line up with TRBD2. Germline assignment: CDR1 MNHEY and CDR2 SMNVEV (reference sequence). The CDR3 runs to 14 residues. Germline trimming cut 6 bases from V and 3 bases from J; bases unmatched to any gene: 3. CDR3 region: CASRGTSETDTQYF. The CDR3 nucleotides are TGTGCCAGCAGAGGGACTAGCGAGACAGATACGCAGTATTTT.

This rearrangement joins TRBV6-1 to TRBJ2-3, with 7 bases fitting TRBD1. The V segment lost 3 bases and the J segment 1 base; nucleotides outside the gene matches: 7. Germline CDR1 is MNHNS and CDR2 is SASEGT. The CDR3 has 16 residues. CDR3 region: CASSEGAGQGTDTQYF. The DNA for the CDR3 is TGTGCCAGCAGTGAGGGTGCAGGACAGGGCACAGATACGCAGTATTTT.

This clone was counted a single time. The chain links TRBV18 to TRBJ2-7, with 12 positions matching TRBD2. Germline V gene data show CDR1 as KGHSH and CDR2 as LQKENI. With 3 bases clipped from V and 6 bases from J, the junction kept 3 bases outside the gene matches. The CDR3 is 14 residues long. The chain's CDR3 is CASSPGLAGTEQYF. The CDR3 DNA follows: TGTGCCAGCTCACCCGGACTAGCGGGGACCGAGCAGTACTTC.

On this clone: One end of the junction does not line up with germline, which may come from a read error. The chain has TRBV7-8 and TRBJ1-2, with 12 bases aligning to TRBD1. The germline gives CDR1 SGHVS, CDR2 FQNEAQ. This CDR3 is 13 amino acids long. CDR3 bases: TGTGCCAGCAGCTTAGCGGGACAGGGGGCCCTAATCTTC. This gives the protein CASSLAGQGALIF.

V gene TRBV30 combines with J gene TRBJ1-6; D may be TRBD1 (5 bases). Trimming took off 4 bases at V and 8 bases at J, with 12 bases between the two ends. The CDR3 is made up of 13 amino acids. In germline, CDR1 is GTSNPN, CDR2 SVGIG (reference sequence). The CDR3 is CAWTGRGDSPLHF. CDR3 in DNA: TGTGCCTGGACAGGGCGGGGGGATTCACCCCTCCACTTT. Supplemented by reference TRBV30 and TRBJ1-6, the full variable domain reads SQTIHQWPATLVQPVGSPLSLECTVEGTSNPNLYWYRQAAGRGLQLLFYSVGIGQISSEVPQNLSASRPQDRQFILSSKKLLLSDSGFYLCAWTGRGDSPLHFGNGTRLTVT.